What follows are 24 T cell receptor beta chains derived from one specimen sequenced in a study of sequential checkpoint blockade in melanoma. Treatment: randomized to nivolumab then ipilimumab (arm A) or the reverse (arm B). The repertoire was sequenced with immunoSEQ multiplex PCR; TCRdb's copy has only in-frame clones and lacks some. The repertoire holds over 20,000 clones, with roughly 80% as singletons. The sample consisted of CD8+ T cells sorted from blood (inferred from file names), taken from a patient given nivolumab and ipilimumab in sequence. The receptors come from a human donor with melanoma.

The chain combines TRBV27 with TRBJ1-4; TRBD1 aligns across 7 bases. CDR3 length: 15 residues. The junction had 9 bases not matched to a gene; V was cut back by 7 bases and J by 4 bases. The germline CDR1 and CDR2 sequences are MNHEY and SMNVEV (reference sequence). This CDR3 reads CASTSLGTVNEKLFF. The CDR3 nucleotides read TGTGCCAGCACCTCCTTAGGGACAGTTAATGAAAAACTGTTTTTT. Supplemented by reference TRBV27 and TRBJ1-4, the full variable domain reads EAQVTQNPRYLITVTGKKLTVTCSQNMNHEYMSWYRQDPGLGLRQIYYSMNVEVTDKGDVPEGYKVSRKEKRNFPLILESPSPNQTSLYFCASTSLGTVNEKLFFGSGTQLSVL.

This chain connects TRBV18 to TRBJ1-5; TRBD1 might be the D (5 bases). The ends were cut back, 3 bases at V and 1 base at J, with 13 bases in the middle. The germline V gene has CDR1 KGHSH and CDR2 LQKENI. The CDR3 totals 16 residues. In nucleotides, the CDR3 is TGTGCCAGCTCACCTGCCCCCAGGGCGAGCAATCAGCCCCAGCATTTT. Translating it yields CASSPAPRASNQPQHF.

This clone came up many times. This chain connects TRBV7-2 to TRBJ1-2; D unclear. The CDR3 is 16 amino acids. V gave up 4 bases and J gave up 0 bases, with 15 bases separating them. In germline, CDR1 is SGHTA, CDR2 FQGNSA. For the CDR3, the DNA is TGTGCCAGCAGCTACCCGCCCCCACGGTCTAACTATGGCTACACCTTC. Translating it yields CASSYPPPRSNYGYTF.

The chain combines TRBV5-4 with TRBJ2-1; 8 positions match TRBD2. Germline CDR1 SGHNT, CDR2 YYREEE (reference sequence). There are 16 residues in the CDR3. Losses at the gene ends were 3 bases for V and 6 bases for J; bases not matched to a gene: 11. In DNA form, the CDR3 reads TGTGCCAGCAGCTGGGGCCAGCGGGGGTGGGTCAATGAGCAGTTCTTC. The encoded protein is CASSWGQRGWVNEQFF.

V usage is TRBV7-9 and J usage is TRBJ2-7; 9 positions agree with TRBD1. The CDR3 is 19 residues long. Germline loops: CDR1 SEHNR, CDR2 FQNEAQ (reference sequence). Unmatched junction bases numbered 23, after V lost 4 bases and J lost 7 bases. The CDR3 DNA sequence: TGTGCCAGCAGCTACGGTAGAGGGACAGGGAACGTTGACTCGGGAGAGCAGTACTTC. It codes for CASSYGRGTGNVDSGEQYF.

The V call is TRBV2, the J call TRBJ2-7; a possible D gene is TRBD2 (6 bases). The V end lost 5 bases, the J end lost 7 bases, and 21 bases lay between the germline ends. CDR1 and CDR2 from the germline V gene are SNHLY and FYNNEI. This CDR3 has 15 amino acids. CDR3 sequence reads: CASSNPGASYGEQYF. The CDR3 nucleotides read TGTGCCAGCAGTAACCCGGGAGCCTCCTATGGGGAGCAGTACTTC.

The V gene is TRBV12-5, the J gene TRBJ2-2, with a weak D call TRBD1 (6 bases). This CDR3 spans 16 amino acids. The germline V gene encodes CDR1 LGHNT and CDR2 FRNRAP. V dropped 2 bases and J dropped 5 bases, with 15 bases sitting between them. The CDR3 protein is CASGLHNSRGTGELFF. The CDR3 nucleotides are TGTGCTAGTGGTTTGCACAATTCCAGGGGAACCGGGGAGCTGTTTTTT. The full variable domain, with the rest looked up from reference TRBV12-5 and TRBJ2-2, is DARVTQTPRHKVTEMGQEVTMRCQPILGHNTVFWYRQTMMQGLELLAYFRNRAPLDDSGMPKDRFSAEMPDATLATLKIQPSEPRDSAVYFCASGLHNSRGTGELFFGEGSRLTVL.

This chain connects TRBV30 to TRBJ2-7, with a weak D call TRBD1 (5 bases). This CDR3 has 12 amino acids. Germline V gene sequence: CDR1 GTSNPN, CDR2 SVGIG (reference sequence). Trimming removed 2 bases at V and 5 bases at J, with 10 bases between. In DNA, the CDR3 is TGTGCCTGGAGTCCTACAGGAGACGAGCAGTACTTC. Translated, it gives CAWSPTGDEQYF.

The chain links TRBV29-1 to TRBJ2-7; 7 bases are shared with TRBD1. Germline CDR1 is SQVTM and CDR2 is ANQGSEA. CDR3 length equals 15 residues. J lost 1 base, V lost 3 bases, and 9 bases had no gene match. CDR3 sequence reads: CSVENRGGRSYEQYF. The CDR3 coding sequence is TGCAGCGTTGAGAACAGGGGTGGACGGTCCTACGAGCAGTACTTC.

The V gene is TRBV27, the J gene TRBJ2-1; TRBD2 aligns across 9 bases. Germline lookup yields CDR1 MNHEY and CDR2 SMNVEV (reference sequence). V gave up 5 bases and J gave up 2 bases; unmatched junction bases: 4. There are 15 residues in the CDR3. CDR3 coding DNA: TGTGCCAGCAGTCCCAGACTAGCGGCCTACAATGAGCAGTTCTTC. It translates to CASSPRLAAYNEQFF.

This sequence joins TRBV5-6 and TRBJ1-2, with D unclear. Germline CDR1 and CDR2: SGHDT and YYEEEE. CDR3 length equals 12 residues. V was shortened by 2 bases and J by 6 bases, with 8 bases between the two germline ends. DNA for the CDR3: TGTGCCAGCAGCTTTCTAGATCATGGCTACACCTTC. Amino acids: CASSFLDHGYTF.

This sequence joins TRBV28 and TRBJ1-2, with a possible D match to TRBD1 (6 bases). Germline assignment: CDR1 MDHEN and CDR2 SYDVKM. This CDR3 region has 15 residues. Trimming removed 7 bases at V and 5 bases at J, with 20 bases between. The CDR3 DNA is TGTGCCAGCACATCAGTACCGGACAGCCTATATGGCTACACCTTC. Encoded protein: CASTSVPDSLYGYTF.

The V call is TRBV28, the J call TRBJ2-1; 11 bases are a match to TRBD1. This CDR3 region has 16 residues. Germline V gene sequence: CDR1 MDHEN, CDR2 SYDVKM. Unmatched junction bases numbered 9, after V lost 5 bases and J lost 6 bases. This CDR3 reads CASSPRTGGLSNEQFF. The CDR3 DNA follows: TGTGCCAGCAGTCCCCGGACAGGGGGCTTAAGCAATGAGCAGTTCTTC.

The chain recombines TRBV2 with TRBJ2-7; 9 bases align to TRBD1. The CDR3 is 15 amino acids. Trimming cost V 6 bases and J 1 base; bases outside gene matches: 7. Germline V gene data show CDR1 as SNHLY and CDR2 as FYNNEI. CDR3: CASRPGTGRSYEQYF. CDR3 sequence (DNA): TGTGCCAGCAGGCCCGGGACAGGGAGATCCTACGAGCAGTACTTC.

V is TRBV11-1 and J is TRBJ2-3, with 10 bases lining up with TRBD2. J lost 4 bases, V lost 6 bases, and 7 bases had no gene match. This CDR3 is built from 15 residues. Germline assignment: CDR1 SGHAT and CDR2 FQDESV (reference sequence). The CDR3 sequence is CASSPTSGAADTQYF. DNA of the CDR3: TGTGCCAGCAGTCCCACTAGCGGGGCGGCAGATACGCAGTATTTT.

The chain employs TRBV4-1 and TRBJ2-5; 7 nucleotides agree with TRBD1. Germline CDR1 MGHRA, CDR2 YSYEKL. The CDR3 loop spans 15 amino acids. Trimming cost V 4 bases and J 2 bases; bases outside gene matches: 7. The CDR3 nucleotides are TGCGCCAGCAGCCGCGGTGACAGGGCGCAAGAGACCCAGTACTTC. Its protein is CASSRGDRAQETQYF.

The chain recombines TRBV4-3 with TRBJ1-1, with a weak D call TRBD1 (6 bases). The germline V gene has CDR1 LGHNA and CDR2 YSLEER. Trimming took 4 bases from V and 4 from J, leaving 16 bases between them. The CDR3 contains 15 residues. CDR3: CASSRVGGAGTEAFF. In DNA form, the CDR3 reads TGCGCCAGCAGCCGAGTTGGGGGGGCGGGCACTGAAGCTTTCTTT.

J is TRBJ2-3 and V is TRBV7-9; 10 positions agree with TRBD2. This CDR3 is 16 amino acids long. The germline gives CDR1 SEHNR, CDR2 FQNEAQ (reference sequence). V was clipped by 2 bases and J by 1 base; unmatched bases: 3. The CDR3 reads CASSLYLAGGTDTQYF. DNA for the CDR3: TGTGCCAGCAGCTTATATCTAGCGGGGGGCACAGATACGCAGTATTTT.

The chain couples TRBV4-3 to TRBJ2-7; D gene ambiguous. The CDR3 covers 15 residues. Trimming cost V 3 bases and J 0 bases, with 12 bases left between them. CDR1 is LGHNA, CDR2 YSLEER, per germline. The CDR3 DNA reads as TGCGCCAGCAGCCAGGGCTCCAGCTACTCCTACGAGCAGTACTTC. Its translation is CASSQGSSYSYEQYF.

The chain recombines TRBV4-1 with TRBJ2-1, with 13 bases matching TRBD2. CDR1 is MGHRA and CDR2 is YSYEKL in the germline V gene. V lost 3 bases to trimming and J lost 6 bases; unmatched junction nucleotides: 5. This CDR3 has 16 residues. In DNA form, the CDR3 reads TGCGCCAGCAGCCAGGTACTAGCGGGAGGGCCCAATGAGCAGTTCTTC. Translation gives CASSQVLAGGPNEQFF.

The V call is TRBV27, the J call TRBJ1-2, with D perhaps matching TRBD1 (6 bases). This CDR3 is built from 16 residues. Looked up from germline, CDR1 is MNHEY and CDR2 is SMNVEV (reference sequence). V lost 6 bases and J lost 5, with 22 bases in between. The CDR3 DNA reads as TGTGCCAGCAGCCCCGCGCGCCCAGGGGAAACTTATGGCTACACCTTC. This translates into CASSPARPGETYGYTF.

V usage is TRBV9 and J usage is TRBJ2-7, with a possible D match to TRBD1 (6 bases). This CDR3 has 14 amino acids. With 0 bases removed from V and 3 bases from J, the gap between germline ends came to 10 bases. The V gene's germline CDR1 is SGDLS and CDR2 YYNGEE. DNA of the CDR3: TGTGCCAGCAGCGTAGGTCTAGGGGGCTACGAGCAGTACTTC. Translating gives CASSVGLGGYEQYF.

The genes are TRBV7-8 and TRBJ2-2; D is possibly TRBD2 (5 bases). Germline V gene sequence: CDR1 SGHVS, CDR2 FQNEAQ. CDR3 length equals 19 residues. The germline V and J ends were trimmed by 3 bases and 5 bases, with 25 bases remaining between them. The CDR3 DNA sequence: TGTGCCAGCAGCTTTTATCTGGGCGGTCATCCCCGAGGGACCGGGGAGCTGTTTTTT. Its translation is CASSFYLGGHPRGTGELFF.

The genes are TRBV11-3 and TRBJ2-7; D is ambiguous. The germline V gene has CDR1 SGHNT and CDR2 YENEEA. The germline V and J ends were trimmed by 1 base and 3 bases, with 13 bases remaining between them. The CDR3 runs 15 residues. The DNA of the CDR3 is TGTGCCAGCAGCTTAGGGTTTGAGCCGCTCTACGAGCAGTACTTC. This translates into CASSLGFEPLYEQYF.